The 5 T cell receptor beta chains listed next were all sequenced from one sample in a study of shared clonotypes between healthy human individuals (dated by TCRdb to 2018 to 2021). Library creation used the immunoSEQ multiplex PCR assay. In TCRdb, the immuneACCESS table is reduced to in-frame sequences with V and J assigned. These tables do not hold every clone; where another copy was compared, an unresolved V gene accounts for under half, and the others remain unexplained. The sample table records nearly 600,000 clones; nearly 97% of these occur just once. The ten largest clones add up to around 0.11% of the sample. For the CD8 naive samples, CD45RO-negative cells were positively selected for CCR7, yielding a CD45RA+CCR7+ population from which TemRA cells were excluded. The sequencing sample was made of naive CD8+ T cells sorted from blood. The sample's cell subset or site label, in plain terms: CD45RA+CCR7+. The receptors were gathered from a woman in her thirties in good health.

The count of this clone is one. The rearrangement links TRBV5-4 to TRBJ2-5; 9 bases fit TRBD1. Germline V CDR1 and CDR2: SGHNT, YYREEE (reference sequence). Unmatched junction bases numbered 4, after V lost 2 bases and J lost 5 bases. The CDR3 runs to 14 residues. CDR3 nucleotides: TGTGCCAGCAGCTTCACAGGGGGCATGGAGACCCAGTACTTC. Translated, it gives CASSFTGGMETQYF. Full variable domain (rest looked up from reference TRBV5-4 and TRBJ2-5): ETGVTQSPTHLIKTRGQQVTLRCSSQSGHNTVSWYQQALGQGPQFIFQYYREEENGRGNFPPRFSGLQFPNYSSELNVNALELDDSALYLCASSFTGGMETQYFGPGTRLLVL.

The chain combines TRBV29-1 with TRBJ1-2; D is unresolved. Germline-derived CDR1 and CDR2 are SQVTM and ANQGSEA. The V and J ends lost 0 bases and 6 bases respectively, with 26 bases between them. This CDR3 region has 18 residues. CDR3 DNA: TGCAGCGTTGAAGAACCTGAGGTAACACCAGATCGCTTTAATGGCTACACCTTC. This sequence encodes CSVEEPEVTPDRFNGYTF.

V usage is TRBV4-2 and J usage is TRBJ2-5; D gene ambiguous. CDR1 LGHNA and CDR2 YNFKEQ come from the germline V gene. V lost 0 bases, J lost 4 bases, and 12 bases lay in between. This CDR3 has 15 amino acids. The CDR3: CASSQELLVPETQYF. DNA for the CDR3: TGTGCCAGCAGCCAAGAACTTCTAGTTCCAGAGACCCAGTACTTC.

The chain combines TRBV7-8 with TRBJ2-5, with 9 positions matching TRBD2. The DNA end lines up better with TRBJ2-7; the J call may be wrong. The V gene's germline CDR1 is SGHVS and CDR2 FQNEAQ. The CDR3 consists of 13 residues. The CDR3 DNA reads as TGTGCCAGCAGCCCCGGGACTAGCAGCGAGCAGTACTTC. This gives the protein CASSPGTSSEQYF.

The J gene is TRBJ1-1, the V gene TRBV25-1; a possible D gene is TRBD1 (5 bases). Germline V gene lookup returns CDR1 MGHDK and CDR2 SYGVNS. V was cut by 1 base and J by 1 base, with 10 bases left in between. The CDR3 spans 15 residues. The CDR3 loop reads CASSELKGPNTEAFF. CDR3 DNA: TGTGCCAGCAGTGAATTAAAGGGACCGAACACTGAAGCTTTCTTT.